This is a list of T cell receptor beta chains from one sample in a study of cytomegalovirus exposure and HLA in healthy donors. The protocol was immunoSEQ multiplex PCR, while the TCRdb copy is restricted to in-frame clones and leaves out a portion. The data show some 150,000 clones, about 80% seen once. The source material was PBMCs. The receptors here all came from a man aged 40-55 years in good health and CMV-seropositive. Both conserved end residues are part of each CDR3. Fields, in order: CDR3 length, J gene, clone size, V gene, D gene, CDR3 DNA, CDR3 protein. The D gene is left open where the match is weak. Only some rows state a clone size, as once, few, many or a class for expanded clones.

15 | TRBJ1-2 | few | TRBV6-5 | TRBD1 | TGTGCCAGCAGTACCGGGACAGACTTTAACTATGGCTACACCTTC | CASSTGTDFNYGYTF
14 | TRBJ2-1 | - | TRBV30 | - | TGTGCTTGGTCAGGGATCAACTCCTACAATGAGCAGTTCTTC | CAWSGINSYNEQFF
16 | TRBJ2-2 | - | TRBV7-8 | TRBD2 | TGTGCCAGCAGCTTACGACTAGCGTCGAACACCGGGGAGCTGTTTTTT | CASSLRLASNTGELFF
15 | TRBJ2-2 | - | TRBV19 | - | TGTGCCAGTACCCCTCTAGTAAAGAACACCGGGGAGCTGTTTTTT | CASTPLVKNTGELFF
15 | TRBJ1-2 | - | TRBV30 | - | TGTGCCTGGAGTGTACAGTACAGATTCCCTTATGGCTACACCTTC | CAWSVQYRFPYGYTF
15 | TRBJ2-3 | - | TRBV5-1 | TRBD2 | TGCGCCAGCAGCTTAGGCGGGGGGGAGCGGAATACGCAGTATTTT | CASSLGGGERNTQYF
15 | TRBJ2-3 | - | TRBV11-3 | - | TGTGCCAGCAGCTTAAACCTACAGGTAACGGATACGCAGTATTTT | CASSLNLQVTDTQYF
15 | TRBJ2-2 | - | TRBV7-9 | TRBD2 | TGTGCCAGCAGCCACACTAGCGGGGAGACCGGGGAGCTGTTTTTT | CASSHTSGETGELFF
15 | TRBJ2-1 | - | TRBV7-2 | TRBD2 | TGTGCCAGCATCCCCGGGACTAGCGGGGCATCTGAGCAGTTCTTC | CASIPGTSGASEQFF
14 | TRBJ2-3 | - | TRBV5-1 | - | TGCGCCAGCAGCTTGGGACTAGGGGTGGGTACGCAGTATTTT | CASSLGLGVGTQYF
13 | TRBJ1-1 | few | TRBV29-1 | - | TGCAGCGTTGAGGAGGGGCGTCGCACTGAAGCTTTCTTT | CSVEEGRRTEAFF
12 | TRBJ2-7 | - | TRBV7-9 | - | TGTGCCAGCAGGGAGGGAGCCCACGAGCAGTACTTC | CASREGAHEQYF
14 | TRBJ2-3 | - | TRBV5-4 | - | TGTGCCGCTAACAGCAAACAAGTTTCAGATACGCAGTATTTT | CAANSKQVSDTQYF
14 | TRBJ2-3 | - | TRBV30 | TRBD2 | TGTGCCTGGAGGTTCCCGGGGGGGCGAGATACGCAGTATTTT | CAWRFPGGRDTQYF
14 | TRBJ2-2 | - | TRBV6-5 | - | TGTGCCAGCAGACAGAGACGAAACACCGGGGAGCTGTTTTTT | CASRQRRNTGELFF
13 | TRBJ1-3 | - | TRBV30 | TRBD1 | TGTGCCTGGACTAGACAGGGAGGAAACACCATATATTTT | CAWTRQGGNTIYF
15 | TRBJ1-1 | - | TRBV13 | TRBD1 | TGTGCCAGCAGCTTGGACAGGGGACTGAACACTGAAGCTTTCTTT | CASSLDRGLNTEAFF
18 | TRBJ2-2 | - | TRBV7-9 | TRBD2 | TGTGCCAGCAGCCCTCGTCCGGGACTAGCGGCAAGGGTCGGGGAGCTGTTTTTT | CASSPRPGLAARVGELFF
15 | TRBJ2-1 | - | TRBV5-1 | TRBD1 | TGCGCCAGCAGCTTGGCTACAGGGGCCTACAATGAGCAGTTCTTC | CASSLATGAYNEQFF
13 | TRBJ1-3 | - | TRBV5-6 | - | TGTGCCAGCAGCTTAAAACTTGCAAACACCATATATTTT | CASSLKLANTIYF
15 | TRBJ2-5 | - | TRBV7-9 | TRBD2 | TGTGCCAGCAGCACTAGCGGGGGATCACAAGAGACCCAGTACTTC | CASSTSGGSQETQYF
11 | TRBJ2-7 | - | TRBV30 | TRBD1 | TGTGCCTGGGGTGCAGGGGGCGAGCAGTACTTC | CAWGAGGEQYF
15 | TRBJ2-7 | - | TRBV4-1 | TRBD2 | TGCGCCAGCAGCCACGGGACTAGCGGGGGATACGAGCAGTACTTC | CASSHGTSGGYEQYF
13 | TRBJ1-4 | - | TRBV7-6 | - | TGTGCCAGCAGCCAAGACAGAAATGAAAAACTGTTTTTT | CASSQDRNEKLFF
15 | TRBJ2-7 | few | TRBV6-5 | TRBD2 | TGTGCCAGCAGTTACAATGGCGGGAGGGCCTACGAGCAGTACTTC | CASSYNGGRAYEQYF
17 | TRBJ2-2 | - | TRBV12-5 | - | TGTGCTAGTGGTTTGAAAATGGGCACGACGAACACCGGGGAGCTGTTTTTT | CASGLKMGTTNTGELFF
16 | TRBJ2-3 | - | TRBV7-3 | - | TGTGCCAGCAGCTTAATAGGCGGTTCTAGCACAGATACGCAGTATTTT | CASSLIGGSSTDTQYF
16 | TRBJ1-1 | - | TRBV7-3 | - | TGTGCCAGCAGCCAAGACCCCCTGGGGAGTGGCACTGAAGCTTTCTTT | CASSQDPLGSGTEAFF
13 | TRBJ1-4 | - | TRBV6-5 | - | TGTGCCACAGCGGACAGAGATAATGAAAAACTGTTTTTT | CATADRDNEKLFF
16 | TRBJ2-2 | - | TRBV7-2 | TRBD2 | TGTGCCAGCAGCTCAAGTAGCGGGAGGGCCACCGGGGAGCTGTTTTTT | CASSSSSGRATGELFF
15 | TRBJ2-7 | - | TRBV6-6 | TRBD1 | TGTGCCAGCCATCCAAGGACAGGCCGATCCTACGAGCAGTACTTC | CASHPRTGRSYEQYF
20 | TRBJ1-2 | - | TRBV28 | TRBD1 | TGTGCCAGCAGTTTTTACCCAGGACACGGACAGGATAACGACAACTATGGCTACACCTTC | CASSFYPGHGQDNDNYGYTF
14 | TRBJ1-1 | once | TRBV6-6 | TRBD1 | TGTGCCAGCAGCAGCAGACAGGGGAACACTGAAGCTTTCTTT | CASSSRQGNTEAFF
13 | TRBJ1-1 | - | TRBV2 | TRBD1 | TGTGCCAGCAGTTCACAGGGGGGAACTGAAGCTTTCTTT | CASSSQGGTEAFF
11 | TRBJ2-1 | - | TRBV30 | - | TGTGCCTGGAGTCCGGTCGGTGAGCAGTTCTTC | CAWSPVGEQFF
17 | TRBJ1-1 | few | TRBV7-8 | TRBD1 | TGTGCCAGCAGCGTGACAGGGGCCGGGAAACGTCGGACTGAAGCTTTCTTT | CASSVTGAGKRRTEAFF
13 | TRBJ2-1 | - | TRBV6-5 | - | TGTGCCAGCAGTTACAGGAGGGACCATGAGCAGTTCTTC | CASSYRRDHEQFF
14 | TRBJ1-3 | - | TRBV6-5 | - | TGTGCCAGCAGCCCAAAACTGGCTGGAAACACCATATATTTT | CASSPKLAGNTIYF
13 | TRBJ1-1 | - | TRBV6-5 | - | TGTGCCAGCAGTTACTCTTTCAGCACTGAAGCTTTCTTT | CASSYSFSTEAFF
14 | TRBJ1-1 | - | TRBV21-1 | - | TGTGCCAGCCCTAGGGGTGGGGTAAAGGCTGAAGCTTTCTTT | CASPRGGVKAEAFF
17 | TRBJ2-3 | - | TRBV7-6 | - | TGTGCCAGCAGCCGAACAATGAGGGACTCCTTCACAGATACGCAGTATTTT | CASSRTMRDSFTDTQYF
16 | TRBJ2-3 | - | TRBV9 | TRBD2 | TGTGCCAGCAGCGTAGACGGCGGGGGTGGCACAGATACGCAGTATTTT | CASSVDGGGGTDTQYF
16 | TRBJ1-5 | few | TRBV27 | TRBD1 | TGTGCCAGCAGTTCCTGGACAGGGGTCAGCAATCAGCCCCAGCATTTT | CASSSWTGVSNQPQHF
14 | TRBJ2-7 | - | TRBV10-3 | TRBD2 | TGTGCCATCAGTGCACAGCGGGAGCTAGGCGAGCAGTACTTC | CAISAQRELGEQYF
15 | TRBJ2-3 | - | TRBV27 | TRBD2 | TGTGCCAGCAGGACTCTAGCGGGGGGCACAGATACGCAGTATTTT | CASRTLAGGTDTQYF
15 | TRBJ1-5 | - | TRBV6-5 | - | TGTGCCAGCAGTTGGACTCCGGATAGCAATCAGCCCCAGCATTTT | CASSWTPDSNQPQHF
15 | TRBJ2-3 | - | TRBV7-9 | TRBD1 | TGTGCCAGCAGCTATCTGGGACAGGGGTTTAAGGCGCAGTATTTT | CASSYLGQGFKAQYF
18 | TRBJ2-5 | - | TRBV5-1 | TRBD1 | TGCGCCAGCAGCTTGGAGGCCGGACAGGGGGGACTTGAGGAGACCCAGTACTTC | CASSLEAGQGGLEETQYF
15 | TRBJ2-3 | - | TRBV7-3 | TRBD2 | TGTGCCAGCAGCCGGGGACTAGCGGGAGCAGATACGCAGTATTTT | CASSRGLAGADTQYF